The 29 T cell receptor beta chains given below trace back to one sample, sequenced in a study of spatial heterogeneity in lung cancer. TCRdb recomputed calls from the 5' RACE reads with MiXCR, one row per CDR3 protein. The table includes around 63,000 distinct CDR3 sequences, around 6% detected once. Time point given: sample taken at primary tumor resection. The sequencing used PBMCs, collected at surgery. The receptors originated from a female donor with early-stage non-small cell lung cancer.

This clonotype was found many times. V and J are TRBV2 and TRBJ1-2; 8 nucleotides agree with TRBD1. The CDR3 consists of 13 residues. Per the germline V gene, CDR1 is SNHLY and CDR2 is FYNNEI. The V gene end was trimmed by 6 bases and the J gene end by 4 bases; junction bases not matched to a gene: 4. CDR3 loop: CASSWDRSYGYTF. CDR3 nucleotide sequence: TGTGCCAGCAGCTGGGACAGGAGCTATGGCTACACCTTC.

This clonotype appeared many times. V and J are TRBV27 and TRBJ1-6; no reliable D call. Germline CDR1 reads MNHEY; CDR2 reads SMNVEV (reference sequence). Trimming took 10 bases from V and 8 from J, leaving 6 bases between them. This CDR3 comprises 10 residues. The CDR3 protein is CANDDSPLHF. The CDR3 DNA sequence: TGTGCCAACGACGATTCACCCCTCCACTTT.

This clonotype was seen ten or more times. The chain joins TRBV30 to TRBJ1-5; 8 bases fit TRBD1. Unmatched junction bases numbered 1, after V lost 1 base and J lost 5 bases. CDR1 is GTSNPN, CDR2 SVGIG, per germline (reference sequence). This CDR3 has 13 residues. The CDR3 DNA sequence: TGTGCCTGGAGTGGACAGGGGCATCAGCCCCAGCATTTT. Its protein is CAWSGQGHQPQHF.

There are many counts of this clonotype. The rearrangement uses TRBV5-6 and TRBJ1-1; D remains unclear. The V end was cut by 0 bases, the J end by 3 bases, with 3 bases between. Germline-derived CDR1 and CDR2 are SGHDT and YYEEEE. This CDR3 region has 12 residues. CDR3 residues: CASSLGDTEAFF. For the CDR3, the DNA is TGTGCCAGCAGCTTGGGCGACACTGAAGCTTTCTTT. The whole variable domain, remainder taken from reference TRBV5-6 and TRBJ1-1, is DAGVTQSPTHLIKTRGQQVTLRCSPKSGHDTVSWYQQALGQGPQFIFQYYEEEERQRGNFPDRFSGHQFPNYSSELNVNALLLGDSALYLCASSLGDTEAFFGQGTRLTVV.

This clonotype has a handful of counts. Written as DNA, the CDR3 is TGTGCCAGCAGTTTGGGCGGGGCCCTAACTAATGAAAAACTGTTTTTT. This translates into CASSLGGALTNEKLFF. The genes are TRBV27 and TRBJ1-4, with TRBD1 as a possible D gene (5 bases). The ends were cut back, 3 bases at V and 1 base at J, with 12 bases in the middle. The CDR3 is 16 amino acids. Germline assignment: CDR1 MNHEY and CDR2 SMNVEV (reference sequence).

The chain links TRBV12-3 or TRBV12-4 to TRBJ1-4; D not certain. The V end was cut by 8 bases, the J end by 8 bases, with 18 bases between. The CDR3 covers 14 residues. This chain's CDR3 is CASGSVFPVEKLFF. The DNA for the CDR3 is TGTGCCAGCGGTAGTGTTTTTCCCGTAGAAAAACTGTTTTTT.

This clonotype has a count of ten or more. The chain combines TRBV4-1 with TRBJ2-2; 14 bases align to TRBD2. With V trimmed by 4 bases and J by 4 bases, 5 bases remained unmatched. The CDR3 has 17 amino acids. Germline CDR1 MGHRA, CDR2 YSYEKL. The CDR3 protein is CASSLRLAGGSTGELFF. The CDR3, as DNA: TGCGCCAGCAGCCTACGACTAGCGGGGGGGAGCACCGGGGAGCTGTTTTTT.

This clonotype has a count of ten or more. This sequence joins TRBV9 and TRBJ2-7; D is perhaps TRBD2 (5 bases). V was clipped by 0 bases and J by 7 bases, with 17 bases between them. The CDR3 totals 15 residues. The germline gives CDR1 SGDLS, CDR2 YYNGEE. The CDR3 nucleotides read TGTGCCAGCAGCGTAGCGGACGCTGCTGGGAGAGAGCAGTACTTC. This gives the protein CASSVADAAGREQYF.

This clonotype was recorded many times. The chain recombines TRBV12-3 or TRBV12-4 with TRBJ1-4; 9 bases line up with TRBD1. The CDR3 has 15 amino acids. The V segment lost 6 bases and the J segment 4 bases; nucleotides outside the gene matches: 6. Written as DNA, the CDR3 is TGTGCCAGCAGAGGGACAGGGAAGGGTAATGAAAAACTGTTTTTT. Translation gives CASRGTGKGNEKLFF.

This clonotype was recorded many times. The gene calls are TRBV4-2 and TRBJ2-7, with a possible D match to TRBD1 (7 bases). V was cut by 1 base and J by 5 bases, with 21 bases left in between. Germline CDR1 LGHNA, CDR2 YNFKEQ. The CDR3 sequence is 17 residues long. This chain's CDR3 is CASSQVRGAGPGNEQYF. The CDR3 coding sequence is TGTGCCAGCAGCCAAGTCAGGGGGGCGGGCCCGGGGAACGAGCAGTACTTC.

This clonotype was seen repeatedly, ten times or more. The J gene is TRBJ1-4, the V gene TRBV14, with a possible D match to TRBD1 (5 bases). Per germline, CDR1 SGHDN and CDR2 FVKESK. The CDR3 spans 12 residues. Trimming cost V 3 bases and J 8 bases, with 7 bases left between them. The CDR3 coding sequence is TGTGCCAGCAGCCAGGCAGGGGAAAAACTGTTTTTT. Residues: CASSQAGEKLFF. Using reference TRBV14 and TRBJ1-4 for the parts outside the CDR3, the full variable domain is EAGVTQFPSHSVIEKGQTVTLRCDPISGHDNLYWYRRVMGKEIKFLLHFVKESKQDESGMPNNRFLAERTGGTYSTLKVQPAELEDSGVYFCASSQAGEKLFFGSGTQLSVL.

The table lists this clonotype with many counts. The chain links TRBV15 to TRBJ1-5; no firm D call. The CDR3 is 16 amino acids. Germline loops: CDR1 LNHNV, CDR2 YYDKDF (reference sequence). V shed 0 bases and J shed 1 base, with 10 bases lying between them. The DNA of the CDR3 is TGTGCCACCAGCAGAGATATGGGAGGCAGCAATCAGCCCCAGCATTTT. Encoded protein: CATSRDMGGSNQPQHF.

This clonotype was observed at least ten times. This chain uses TRBV28 with TRBJ2-2, with D perhaps matching TRBD2 (7 bases). In germline, CDR1 is MDHEN, CDR2 SYDVKM. The CDR3 totals 14 residues. With 7 bases removed from V and 4 bases from J, the gap between germline ends came to 13 bases. The CDR3 sequence: CASIRGARTGELFF. In DNA, the CDR3 is TGTGCCAGCATTCGGGGGGCGCGCACCGGGGAGCTGTTTTTT. Filled out from reference TRBV28 and TRBJ2-2, the complete variable domain reads DVKVTQSSRYLVKRTGEKVFLECVQDMDHENMFWYRQDPGLGLRLIYFSYDVKMKEKGDIPEGYSVSREKKERFSLILESASTNQTSMYLCASIRGARTGELFFGEGSRLTVL.

This clonotype was seen at least ten times. The rearrangement links TRBV9 to TRBJ2-1, with D perhaps matching TRBD1 (6 bases). From germline, CDR1 is SGDLS and CDR2 YYNGEE. V was pared by 4 bases and J by 0 bases, with 11 bases between. The CDR3 is 15 amino acids. Here the CDR3 DNA reads TGTGCCAGCAGCATGGGACACTACTCCTACAATGAGCAGTTCTTC. Amino acids: CASSMGHYSYNEQFF.

This clonotype was observed many times. V usage is TRBV3-1 and J usage is TRBJ2-1; D may be TRBD2 (6 bases). Trimming pared 3 bases from V and 5 bases from J, leaving 14 bases between. This CDR3 comprises 15 residues. Per germline, CDR1 LGHDT and CDR2 YNNKEL (reference sequence). The CDR3 protein is CASSQPGLHHNEQFF. CDR3 sequence (DNA): TGTGCCAGCAGCCAGCCCGGACTACACCACAATGAGCAGTTCTTC.

This clonotype was detected many times. The V call is TRBV29-1, the J call TRBJ2-4, with D unresolved. Germline loops: CDR1 SQVTM, CDR2 ANQGSEA. The CDR3 is 14 residues long. Trimming shortened V by 1 base and J by 1 base, and 8 bases separated the two germline ends. DNA of the CDR3: TGCAGCGTTGAAGTAGGGAAGGCCAAAAACATTCAGTACTTC. Residues: CSVEVGKAKNIQYF.

In its sample, this clonotype was seen a few times. The V and J genes are TRBV21-1 and TRBJ2-7; TRBD1, the D gene given by the table, was not confirmed from the DNA. TRBV21-1 is recorded as a pseudogene. The CDR3 has 15 amino acids. DNA of the CDR3: TGTGCCAGCAGCCCTCAGACAGGTTTTTTCTACGAGCAGTACTTC. It yields the protein CASSPQTGFFYEQYF.

The table lists this clonotype with a few counts. In DNA form, the CDR3 reads TGTGCCACCAGTGATTTGGGGTCCGGAACCGGGGAGCTGTTTTTT. As protein: CATSDLGSGTGELFF. The chain joins TRBV24-1 to TRBJ2-2, with D unresolved. The V end lost 0 bases, the J end lost 5 bases, and 9 bases lay between the germline ends. The CDR3 contains 15 residues. Per germline, CDR1 KGHDR and CDR2 SFDVKD.

This clonotype was counted at least ten times. The chain carries TRBV29-1 and TRBJ1-4, with D tentatively TRBD1 (5 bases). Germline V gene data show CDR1 as SQVTM and CDR2 as ANQGSEA. Trimming pared 5 bases from V and 4 bases from J, leaving 14 bases between. There are 14 residues in the CDR3. The DNA of the CDR3 is TGCAGCGTTTCCGACAGTAACCGTAATGAAAAACTGTTTTTT. Translation: CSVSDSNRNEKLFF.

V usage is TRBV5-1 and J usage is TRBJ1-2; D call uncertain. Germline lookup yields CDR1 SGHRS and CDR2 YFSETQ. This CDR3 contains 14 residues. V was clipped by 0 bases and J by 6 bases, with 12 bases between them. CDR3 in amino acids: CASSLESRLDGYTF. DNA of the CDR3: TGCGCCAGCAGCTTGGAATCACGGTTGGATGGCTACACCTTC.

The V and J genes are TRBV27 and TRBJ2-2; 7 positions agree with TRBD2. CDR3 length: 15 amino acids. The V and J ends lost 5 bases and 6 bases, in that order; junction bases with no gene match: 9. CDR1 and CDR2 from the germline V gene are MNHEY and SMNVEV (reference sequence). CDR3 protein: CASSTTGGGPGELFF. The CDR3 DNA reads as TGTGCCAGCAGTACCACGGGAGGCGGTCCCGGGGAGCTGTTTTTT.

The chain uses TRBV6-5 and TRBJ2-3; a possible D gene is TRBD2 (6 bases). Germline loops: CDR1 MNHEY, CDR2 SVGAGI. V was shortened by 6 bases and J by 6 bases, with 7 bases between the two germline ends. The CDR3 loop spans 11 amino acids. The CDR3 reads CASSREDTQYF. The CDR3 DNA reads as TGTGCCAGCAGCCGGGAGGATACGCAGTATTTT.

Concerning this clonotype: Relative to the germline gene, one junction end is altered; a read error may explain this. V and J are TRBV7-7 and TRBJ2-5; D is perhaps TRBD1 or TRBD2 (5 bases each). The CDR3 contains 15 residues. In germline, CDR1 is SSHAT, CDR2 FNYEAQ (reference sequence). CDR3 protein: CASSSGRTYQETQYF. DNA of the CDR3: TGTGCTAGCAGCTCGGGACGGACCTACCAAGAGACCCAGTACTTC.

This clonotype has a count of ten or more. The gene calls are TRBV28 and TRBJ2-7, with 7 bases aligning to TRBD1. Germline assignment: CDR1 MDHEN and CDR2 SYDVKM. Losses at the gene ends were 5 bases for V and 3 bases for J; bases not matched to a gene: 7. CDR3 length: 14 residues. DNA for the CDR3: TGTGCCAGCAGTCAACAGGGGCCAAACTACGAGCAGTACGTC. It codes for CASSQQGPNYEQYV.

This clonotype has a handful of counts. The chain couples TRBV7-9 to TRBJ2-3; 9 bases are a match to TRBD2. This CDR3 region has 15 residues. With V trimmed by 6 bases and J by 5 bases, 9 bases remained unmatched. Germline-derived CDR1 and CDR2 are SEHNR and FQNEAQ (reference sequence). This chain's CDR3 is CASRSPWTSEDTQYF. CDR3 coding DNA: TGTGCCAGCAGGTCACCCTGGACTAGCGAAGATACGCAGTATTTT.

The gene calls are TRBV9 and TRBJ2-5, with TRBD2 matching over 10 bases. The V gene end was trimmed by 3 bases and the J gene end by 4 bases; junction bases not matched to a gene: 9. The CDR3 totals 16 residues. CDR1 is SGDLS, CDR2 YYNGEE, per germline. In DNA form, the CDR3 reads TGTGCCAGCAGCGCCCGGAGCGGGGGGGCGTCAGAGACCCAGTACTTC. Protein product: CASSARSGGASETQYF.

This clonotype was observed at least ten times. The V and J genes are TRBV3-1 and TRBJ1-6, with D unclear. Trimming shortened V by 1 base and J by 8 bases, and 3 bases separated the two germline ends. The CDR3 runs 12 residues. Germline-derived CDR1 and CDR2 are LGHDT and YNNKEL (reference sequence). The CDR3 DNA reads as TGTGCCAGCAGCCAAGGGTATTCACCCCTCCACTTT. Protein product: CASSQGYSPLHF. Full variable domain (outside the CDR3, taken from reference TRBV3-1 and TRBJ1-6): DTAVSQTPKYLVTQMGNDKSIKCEQNLGHDTMYWYKQDSKKFLKIMFSYNNKELIINETVPNRFSPKSPDKAHLNLHINSLELGDSAVYFCASSQGYSPLHFGNGTRLTVT.

The rearrangement uses TRBV9 and TRBJ1-1; 8 bases fit TRBD1. The CDR3 contains 13 residues. The V gene's germline CDR1 is SGDLS and CDR2 YYNGEE. After removal of 3 bases from V and 4 bases from J, the junction contained 2 bases not matched to a gene. CDR3 region: CASSGTGRTEAFF. The DNA for the CDR3 is TGTGCCAGCAGCGGGACAGGGCGCACTGAAGCTTTCTTT.

This clonotype was seen at least ten times. The V call is TRBV5-4, the J call TRBJ2-3; 7 bases fit TRBD2. Germline CDR1 reads SGHNT; CDR2 reads YYREEE (reference sequence). The CDR3 is made up of 16 amino acids. The trim removed 5 bases at V and 0 bases at J, leaving 9 bases unmatched. The CDR3 sequence is CASRHRSGASTDTQYF. The DNA for the CDR3 is TGTGCCAGCAGGCACCGGAGCGGGGCTAGCACAGATACGCAGTATTTT.